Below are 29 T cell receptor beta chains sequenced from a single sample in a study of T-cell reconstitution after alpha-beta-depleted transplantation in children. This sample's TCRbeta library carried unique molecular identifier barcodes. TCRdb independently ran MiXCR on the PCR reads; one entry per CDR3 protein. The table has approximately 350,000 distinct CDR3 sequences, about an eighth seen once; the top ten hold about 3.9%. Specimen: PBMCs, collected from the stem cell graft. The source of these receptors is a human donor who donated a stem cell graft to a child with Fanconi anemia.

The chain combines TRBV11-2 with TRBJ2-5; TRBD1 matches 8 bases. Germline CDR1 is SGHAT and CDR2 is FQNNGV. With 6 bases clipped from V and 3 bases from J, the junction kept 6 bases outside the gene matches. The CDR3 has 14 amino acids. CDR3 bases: TGTGCCAGCAGTTCCGACAGGGGAAAAGAGACCCAGTACTTC. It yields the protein CASSSDRGKETQYF. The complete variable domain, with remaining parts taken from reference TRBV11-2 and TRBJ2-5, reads EAGVAQSPRYKIIEKRQSVAFWCNPISGHATLYWYQQILGQGPKLLIQFQNNGVVDDSQLPKDRFSAERLKGVDSTLKIQPAKLEDSAVYLCASSSDRGKETQYFGPGTRLLVL.

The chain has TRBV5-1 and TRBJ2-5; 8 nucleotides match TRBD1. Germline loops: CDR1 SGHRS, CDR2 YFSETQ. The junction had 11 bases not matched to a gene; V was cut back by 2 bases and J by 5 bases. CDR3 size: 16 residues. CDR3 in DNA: TGCGCCAGCAGCTTCACCACCGACAGGGGTGGGGAGACCCAGTACTTC. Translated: CASSFTTDRGGETQYF.

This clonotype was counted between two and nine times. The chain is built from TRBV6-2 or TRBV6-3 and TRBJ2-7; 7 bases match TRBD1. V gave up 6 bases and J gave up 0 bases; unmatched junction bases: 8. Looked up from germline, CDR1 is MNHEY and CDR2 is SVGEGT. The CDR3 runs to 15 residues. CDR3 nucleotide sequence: TGTGCCAGCAGCCCGGACAGGTACGTCTCCTACGAGCAGTACGTC. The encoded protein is CASSPDRYVSYEQYV.

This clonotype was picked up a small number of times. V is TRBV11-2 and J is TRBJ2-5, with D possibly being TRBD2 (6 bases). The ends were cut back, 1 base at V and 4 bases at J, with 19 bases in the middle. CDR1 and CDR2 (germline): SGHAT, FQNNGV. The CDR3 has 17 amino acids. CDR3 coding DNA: TGTGCCAGCAGCTTAGGGAGGGAGTCAACGCGGGGAGAGACCCAGTACTTC. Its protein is CASSLGRESTRGETQYF.

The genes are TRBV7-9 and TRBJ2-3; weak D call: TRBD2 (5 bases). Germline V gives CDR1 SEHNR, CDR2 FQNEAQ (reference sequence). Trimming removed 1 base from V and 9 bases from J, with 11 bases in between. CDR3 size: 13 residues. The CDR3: CASSLDRTSTQYF. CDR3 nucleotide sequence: TGTGCCAGCAGCTTAGATAGGACTTCGACGCAGTATTTT.

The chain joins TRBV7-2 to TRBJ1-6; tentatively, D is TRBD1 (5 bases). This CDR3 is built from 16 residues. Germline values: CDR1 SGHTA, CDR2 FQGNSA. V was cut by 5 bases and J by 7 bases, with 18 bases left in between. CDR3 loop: CASSTQPPGSNSPLHF. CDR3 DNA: TGTGCCAGCAGCACTCAACCGCCAGGGTCCAATTCACCCCTCCACTTT.

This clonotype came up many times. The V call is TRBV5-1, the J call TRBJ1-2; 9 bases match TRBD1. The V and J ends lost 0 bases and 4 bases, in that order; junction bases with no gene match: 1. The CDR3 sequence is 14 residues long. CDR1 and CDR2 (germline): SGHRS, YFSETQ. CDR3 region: CASSLEGQGYGYTF. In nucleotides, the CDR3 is TGCGCCAGCAGCTTGGAGGGACAGGGCTATGGCTACACCTTC. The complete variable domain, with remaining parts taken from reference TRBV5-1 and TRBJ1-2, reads KAGVTQTPRYLIKTRGQQVTLSCSPISGHRSVSWYQQTPGQGLQFLFEYFSETQRNKGNFPGRFSGRQFSNSRSEMNVSTLELGDSALYLCASSLEGQGYGYTFGSGTRLTVV.

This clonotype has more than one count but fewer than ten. The CDR3 sequence is CASSPDSLYQPQHF. In DNA, the CDR3 is TGTGCCAGCAGCCCCGACAGTTTATATCAGCCCCAGCATTTT. The chain recombines TRBV7-2 with TRBJ1-5; possible D gene TRBD1, 5 bases. Germline V gene lookup returns CDR1 SGHTA and CDR2 FQGNSA. CDR3 length: 14 residues. V was cut by 5 bases and J by 5 bases, with 13 bases left in between.

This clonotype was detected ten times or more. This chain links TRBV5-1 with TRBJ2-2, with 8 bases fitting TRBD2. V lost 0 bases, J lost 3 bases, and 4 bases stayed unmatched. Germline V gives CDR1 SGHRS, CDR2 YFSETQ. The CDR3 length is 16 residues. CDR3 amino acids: CASSLDWRGDTGELFF. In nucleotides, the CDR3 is TGCGCCAGCAGCTTGGACTGGCGGGGGGACACCGGGGAGCTGTTTTTT.

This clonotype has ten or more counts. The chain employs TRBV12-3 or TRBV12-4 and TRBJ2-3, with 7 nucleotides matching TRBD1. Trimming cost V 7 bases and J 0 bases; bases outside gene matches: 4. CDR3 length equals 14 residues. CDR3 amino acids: CASTNRGSTDTQYF. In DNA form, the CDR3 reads TGTGCCAGCACTAACAGGGGAAGCACAGATACGCAGTATTTT.

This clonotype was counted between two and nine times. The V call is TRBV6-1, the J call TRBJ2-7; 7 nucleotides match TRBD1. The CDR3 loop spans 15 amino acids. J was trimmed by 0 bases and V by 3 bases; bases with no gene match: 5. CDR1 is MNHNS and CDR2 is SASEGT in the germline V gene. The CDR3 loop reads CASSDPGTVSYEQYF. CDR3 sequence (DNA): TGTGCCAGCAGTGATCCCGGGACAGTCTCCTACGAGCAGTACTTC.

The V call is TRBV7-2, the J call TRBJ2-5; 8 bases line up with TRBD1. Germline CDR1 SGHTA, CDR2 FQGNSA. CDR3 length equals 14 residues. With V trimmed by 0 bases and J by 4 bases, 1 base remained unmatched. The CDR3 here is CASSLAQGAETQYF. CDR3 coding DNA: TGTGCCAGCAGCTTAGCGCAGGGGGCAGAGACCCAGTACTTC.

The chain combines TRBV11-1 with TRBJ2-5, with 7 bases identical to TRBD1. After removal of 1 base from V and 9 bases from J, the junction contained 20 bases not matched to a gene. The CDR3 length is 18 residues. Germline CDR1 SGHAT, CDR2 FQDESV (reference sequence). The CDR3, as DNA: TGTGCCAGCAGCTTAGTCGGGGACAGCTCCTCGGCAGGGAACGCCCAGTACTTC. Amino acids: CASSLVGDSSSAGNAQYF.

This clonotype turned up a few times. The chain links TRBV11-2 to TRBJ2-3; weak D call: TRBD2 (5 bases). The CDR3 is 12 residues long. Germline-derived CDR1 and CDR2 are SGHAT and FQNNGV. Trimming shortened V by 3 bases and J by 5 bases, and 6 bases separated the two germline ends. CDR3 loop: CASSFGRDTQYF. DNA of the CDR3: TGTGCCAGCAGCTTTGGGAGAGATACGCAGTATTTT.

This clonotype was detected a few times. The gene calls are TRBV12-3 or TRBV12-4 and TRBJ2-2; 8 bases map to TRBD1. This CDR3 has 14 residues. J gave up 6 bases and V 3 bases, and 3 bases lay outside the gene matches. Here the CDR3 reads CASSFQQGAGELFF. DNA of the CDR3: TGTGCCAGCAGTTTCCAACAGGGGGCCGGGGAGCTGTTTTTT.

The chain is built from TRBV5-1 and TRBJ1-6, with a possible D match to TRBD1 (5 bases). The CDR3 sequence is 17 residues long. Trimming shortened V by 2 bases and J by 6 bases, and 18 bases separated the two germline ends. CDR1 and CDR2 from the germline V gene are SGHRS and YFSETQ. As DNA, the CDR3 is TGCGCCAGCAGCTTTAATCGAGGGGCCCTGATTAATTCACCCCTCCACTTT. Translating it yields CASSFNRGALINSPLHF.

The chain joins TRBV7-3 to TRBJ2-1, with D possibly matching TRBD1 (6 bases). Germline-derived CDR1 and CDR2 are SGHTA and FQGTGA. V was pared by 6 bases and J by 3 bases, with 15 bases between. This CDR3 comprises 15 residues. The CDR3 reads CASSISTGLYNEQFF. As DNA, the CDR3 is TGTGCCAGCAGTATCTCAACAGGGCTCTACAATGAGCAGTTCTTC. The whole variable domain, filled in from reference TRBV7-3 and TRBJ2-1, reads GAGVSQTPSNKVTEKGKYVELRCDPISGHTALYWYRQSLGQGPEFLIYFQGTGAADDSGLPNDRFFAVRPEGSVSTLKIQRTERGDSAVYLCASSISTGLYNEQFFGPGTRLTVL.

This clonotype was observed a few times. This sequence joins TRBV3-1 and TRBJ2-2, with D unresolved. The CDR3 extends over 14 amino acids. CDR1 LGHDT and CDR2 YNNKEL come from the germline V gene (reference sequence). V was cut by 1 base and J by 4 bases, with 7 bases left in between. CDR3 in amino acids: CASSQGFSTGELFF. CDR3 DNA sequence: TGTGCCAGCAGCCAAGGGTTTTCCACCGGGGAGCTGTTTTTT.

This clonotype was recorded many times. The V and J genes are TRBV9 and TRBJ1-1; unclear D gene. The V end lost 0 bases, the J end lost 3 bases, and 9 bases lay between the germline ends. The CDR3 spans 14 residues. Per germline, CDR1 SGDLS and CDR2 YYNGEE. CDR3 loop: CASSVGPADTEAFF. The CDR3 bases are TGTGCCAGCAGCGTAGGGCCAGCGGACACTGAAGCTTTCTTT.

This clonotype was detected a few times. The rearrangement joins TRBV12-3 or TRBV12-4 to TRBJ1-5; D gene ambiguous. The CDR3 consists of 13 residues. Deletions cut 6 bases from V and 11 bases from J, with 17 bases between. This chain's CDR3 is CASSTAGARTQHF. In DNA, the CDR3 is TGTGCCAGCAGCACGGCGGGTGCCAGGACCCAGCATTTT.

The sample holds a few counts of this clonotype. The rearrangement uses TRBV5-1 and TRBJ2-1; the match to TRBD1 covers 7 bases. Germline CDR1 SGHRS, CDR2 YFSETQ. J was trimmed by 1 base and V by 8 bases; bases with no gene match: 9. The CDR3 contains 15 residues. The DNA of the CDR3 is TGCGCCAGTAAGTTGGGGACAGTTTCCTACAATGAGCAGTTCTTC. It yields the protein CASKLGTVSYNEQFF.

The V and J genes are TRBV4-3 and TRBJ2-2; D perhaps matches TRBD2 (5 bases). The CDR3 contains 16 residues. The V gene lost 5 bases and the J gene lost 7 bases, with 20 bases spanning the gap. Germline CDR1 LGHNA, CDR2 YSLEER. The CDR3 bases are TGCGCCAGCAGCACACTTACGGGAATGGGTAACGGGGAGCTGTTTTTT. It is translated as CASSTLTGMGNGELFF.

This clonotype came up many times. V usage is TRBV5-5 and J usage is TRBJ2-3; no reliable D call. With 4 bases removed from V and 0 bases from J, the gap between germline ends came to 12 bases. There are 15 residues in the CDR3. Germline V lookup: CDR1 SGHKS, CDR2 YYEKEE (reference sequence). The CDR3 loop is CASSTAVVSTDTQYF. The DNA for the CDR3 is TGTGCCAGCAGCACCGCCGTAGTGAGCACAGATACGCAGTATTTT. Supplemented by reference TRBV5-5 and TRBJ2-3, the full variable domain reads DAGVTQSPTHLIKTRGQQVTLRCSPISGHKSVSWYQQVLGQGPQFIFQYYEKEERGRGNFPDRFSARQFPNYSSELNVNALLLGDSALYLCASSTAVVSTDTQYFGPGTRLTVL.

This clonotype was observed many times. This chain's CDR3 is CASSVISGGHTDTQYF. In DNA, the CDR3 is TGTGCCAGCAGCGTAATCTCAGGGGGACACACAGATACGCAGTATTTT. The chain employs TRBV9 and TRBJ2-3; TRBD1 matches 7 bases. The length of the CDR3 is 16 residues. The trim removed 1 base at V and 2 bases at J, leaving 7 bases unmatched. CDR1 is SGDLS, CDR2 YYNGEE, per germline.

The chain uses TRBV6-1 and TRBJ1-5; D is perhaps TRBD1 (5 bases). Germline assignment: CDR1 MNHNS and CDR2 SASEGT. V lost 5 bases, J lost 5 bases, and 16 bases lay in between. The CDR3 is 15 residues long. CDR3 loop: CASSPDTRWHQPQHF. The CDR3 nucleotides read TGTGCCAGCAGTCCGGACACCCGATGGCATCAGCCCCAGCATTTT.

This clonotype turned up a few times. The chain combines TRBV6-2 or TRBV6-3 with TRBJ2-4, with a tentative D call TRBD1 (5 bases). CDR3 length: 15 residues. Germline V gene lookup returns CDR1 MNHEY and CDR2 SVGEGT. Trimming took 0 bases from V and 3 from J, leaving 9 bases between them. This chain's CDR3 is CASSYSRVGKNIQYF. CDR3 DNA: TGTGCCAGCAGTTACTCCAGGGTCGGCAAAAACATTCAGTACTTC.

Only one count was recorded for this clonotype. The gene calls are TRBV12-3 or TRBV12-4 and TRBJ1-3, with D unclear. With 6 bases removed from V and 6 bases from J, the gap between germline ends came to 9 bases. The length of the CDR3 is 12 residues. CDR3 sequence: CASRQQENTIYF. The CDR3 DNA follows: TGTGCCAGCAGGCAACAAGAAAACACCATATATTTT.

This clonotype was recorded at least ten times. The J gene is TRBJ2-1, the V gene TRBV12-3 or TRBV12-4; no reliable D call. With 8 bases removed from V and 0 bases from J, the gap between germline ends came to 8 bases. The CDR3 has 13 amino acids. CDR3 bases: TGTGCCAGCCGGCCGAGCTCCTACAATGAGCAGTTCTTC. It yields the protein CASRPSSYNEQFF.

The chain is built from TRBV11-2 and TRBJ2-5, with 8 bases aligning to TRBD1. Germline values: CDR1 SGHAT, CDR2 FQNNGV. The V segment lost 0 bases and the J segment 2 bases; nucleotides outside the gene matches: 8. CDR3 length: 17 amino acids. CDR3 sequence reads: CASSLDRAHRGQETQYF. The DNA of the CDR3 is TGTGCCAGCAGCTTAGATCGGGCCCACAGGGGGCAAGAGACCCAGTACTTC.